Here is one T cell receptor (beta chain) with its context. This clonotype was picked up many times. No antigen is known for it. No much larger clone exists at a distance of one base, and base qualities are not known. Sequencing used an Illumina HiSeq 2000. TCR beta chain libraries were generated by multiplex PCR amplification. High-throughput sequencing was used to analyze the amplified TCR beta chain products. TCRdb ran its own pipeline on the public reads, namely fastp trimming at Q25 and MiXCR clone calling, and kept in-frame beta chains. All rows with the same CDR3 protein become a single entry with the most common DNA and genes. Counted in this sample were 65,000 to 80,000 distinct CDR3 sequences; roughly a fifth of them appeared once. The top ten hold approximately 2.5% of the sample. The sample is drawn from a study of breast tumors, draining lymph nodes, adjacent tissues (TCRdb year 2016). Study-wide context: The study compared TCR beta repertoires across tumor, adjacent nontumor tissue and axillary lymph nodes from breast cancer patients. The study aimed to assess the relationships and possible T-cell exchange between tumor, surrounding tissue and draining lymph node repertoires in human breast cancer.

The paper's findings and limits, for the study overall: Tumor T-cell repertoires showed less diversity than lymph node repertoires and more diversity than nontumor tissue repertoires, and tumor T-cell repertoires showed preferential V and J gene usage. Tumor and nontumor tissue repertoires were found to be significantly more similar in luminal-like than in basal-like breast cancer. The conclusion that tumor T cells originate in lymph nodes was presented as consistent with a hypothesis rather than as directly demonstrated. The data were considered consistent with most tumor T cells being derived from the lymph node and subsequently expanding within tumor tissue.

The CDR3 runs 17 residues from the cysteine to the phenylalanine. The retained sequence is limited to the CDR3, 51 bases, with the frame set at the first base. Reading the germline V gene (reference sequence) gives CDR1 MNHNY and CDR2 SVGAGI. The V end loses 7 bases and the J end loses 0 bases, and a stretch of 19 bases separates them. Lymph node samples were obtained from the axillary draining lymph nodes of breast cancer patients. The sequence derives from a female donor with breast cancer. Some clones in this sample may be carry-over from other donors' samples. Here the chain combines TRBV6-6 and TRBJ1-5, with a tentative D gene TRBD1 over 5 matching bases. The sample comprised axillary lymph node tissue. The DNA is TGTGCCAGCAACCTAATAGAGCGGGGGTTTAGCAATCAGCCCCAGCATTTT. This sequence encodes CASNLIERGFSNQPQHF.